These 8 T cell receptor beta chains share one sample of origin, sequenced in a study of monozygotic twins with inflammatory bowel disease. TCRdb reanalyzed the 5' RACE reads, giving one entry per CDR3 protein sequence and no DNA. The repertoire table contains more than 350,000 distinct CDR3 sequences. Specimen: blood. The receptor set was obtained from a human donor with ulcerative colitis or Crohn's disease, or a healthy co-twin of an affected twin (not recorded which).

The chain is built from TRBV12-3 or TRBV12-4 and TRBJ2-5. This CDR3 has 12 amino acids. Here the CDR3 reads CASSLHGETQYF.

The chain recombines TRBV10-3 with TRBJ2-1. Germline lookup yields CDR1 ENHRY and CDR2 SYGVKD. The CDR3 runs 16 residues. The CDR3 here is CAISERSVGLYNEQFF.

The rearrangement joins TRBV5-1 to TRBJ2-5. The CDR3 has 12 amino acids. Germline assignment: CDR1 SGHRS and CDR2 YFSETQ. CDR3 sequence reads: CASSLPGETQYF.

The J gene is TRBJ2-2, the V gene TRBV6-5. The germline V gene encodes CDR1 MNHEY and CDR2 SVGAGI. The CDR3 loop spans 15 amino acids. CDR3 loop: CASSIRGTNTGELFF.

V is TRBV18 and J is TRBJ2-4; TCRdb proposes TRBD1, but this gene call is untestable without DNA. The length of the CDR3 is 17 residues. CDR1 and CDR2 from the germline V gene are KGHSH and LQKENI. The CDR3 here is CASSPSWEQGTKNIQYF.

The genes are TRBV5-1 and TRBJ2-2; as DNA is missing, the TRBD2 call by TCRdb cannot be tested. The CDR3 length is 17 residues. Germline CDR1 reads SGHRS; CDR2 reads YFSETQ. The chain's CDR3 is CASSFPGLAGQTGELFF.

V and J are TRBV5-1 and TRBJ2-5; TCRdb indicates TRBD1, and absent DNA this call remains unverified. Germline lookup yields CDR1 SGHRS and CDR2 YFSETQ. The CDR3 covers 13 residues. The CDR3 reads CASSLAGGETQYF.

The V gene is TRBV6-1, the J gene TRBJ1-4; the D gene TCRdb calls, TRBD1, cannot be checked with no DNA. This CDR3 spans 15 amino acids. Germline V gene lookup returns CDR1 MNHNS and CDR2 SASEGT. CDR3 in amino acids: CASSRDRAEVEKLFF.